These 25 T cell receptor beta chains were all obtained from the same sample, sequenced in a study of cytomegalovirus exposure and HLA in healthy donors. Libraries were prepared by immunoSEQ multiplex PCR; TCRdb keeps only in-frame clonotypes and omits some of them. Seen here are more than 95,000 clones, approximately 88% observed once, and the top ten hold less than 2%. The sequencing input was PBMCs. These receptors all come from a man younger than 30 in good health and CMV-seronegative.

The CDR3 nucleotides are TGCGCCAGCAGCTTGGATCAGGGCCGGAACACCGGGGAGCTGTTTTTT. Amino acids: CASSLDQGRNTGELFF. The chain carries TRBV5-1 and TRBJ2-2; maybe TRBD1 (5 bases). The CDR3 totals 16 residues. V lost 0 bases to trimming and J lost 1 base, with 10 bases between them. Germline-derived CDR1 and CDR2 are SGHRS and YFSETQ.

The chain combines TRBV6-5 with TRBJ2-7; 8 nucleotides line up with TRBD2. Germline CDR1 and CDR2: MNHEY and SVGAGI. The junction had 11 bases not matched to a gene; V was cut back by 6 bases and J by 7 bases. The CDR3 has 14 amino acids. CDR3 protein: CASSRDPGGGEQYF. The CDR3 nucleotides are TGTGCCAGCAGCCGAGATCCGGGGGGGGGAGAGCAGTACTTC.

This clone was detected only a few times. This chain uses TRBV9 with TRBJ2-1; 10 bases align to TRBD1. The V gene end was trimmed by 3 bases and the J gene end by 8 bases; junction bases not matched to a gene: 14. Germline CDR1 reads SGDLS; CDR2 reads YYNGEE. CDR3 length equals 17 residues. The CDR3 loop is CASSARKGGTGAHEQFF. DNA for the CDR3: TGTGCCAGCAGCGCTCGTAAGGGGGGGACAGGGGCCCATGAGCAGTTCTTC.

The V gene is TRBV19, the J gene TRBJ1-4; D may be TRBD1 (5 bases). V lost 6 bases and J 7 bases, leaving 21 bases between the germline ends. Germline V CDR1 and CDR2: LNHDA, SQIVND (reference sequence). CDR3 length: 16 amino acids. CDR3 nucleotide sequence: TGTGCCAGTAGGACCGGGGGACCATTGATCTCTGAAAAACTGTTTTTT. Protein sequence: CASRTGGPLISEKLFF.

The V gene is TRBV25-1, the J gene TRBJ1-1, with 9 nucleotides matching TRBD1. Germline V gene lookup returns CDR1 MGHDK and CDR2 SYGVNS. The length of the CDR3 is 13 residues. Losses at the gene ends were 9 bases for V and 4 bases for J; bases not matched to a gene: 6. CDR3 DNA: TGTGCCAGTACCGGGACAGGGCGCACTGAAGCTTTCTTT. It codes for CASTGTGRTEAFF. The whole variable domain, filled in from reference TRBV25-1 and TRBJ1-1, reads EADIYQTPRYLVIGTGKKITLECSQTMGHDKMYWYQQDPGMELHLIHYSYGVNSTEKGDLSSESTVSRIRTEHFPLTLESARPSHTSQYLCASTGTGRTEAFFGQGTRLTVV.

The V gene is TRBV27, the J gene TRBJ2-5, with 11 bases aligning to TRBD2. With 6 bases clipped from V and 4 bases from J, the junction kept 7 bases outside the gene matches. The germline gives CDR1 MNHEY, CDR2 SMNVEV (reference sequence). This CDR3 comprises 15 residues. The CDR3 loop is CASSQLAGVRETQYF. As DNA, the CDR3 is TGTGCCAGCAGCCAACTAGCGGGAGTGCGAGAGACCCAGTACTTC.

The CDR3 nucleotides are TGCGCCAGCAGCCAAGATGGGAATCCGGGACAGGGCTATGGCTACACCTTC. Protein: CASSQDGNPGQGYGYTF. The V gene is TRBV4-1, the J gene TRBJ1-2; TRBD1 agrees at 9 bases. Germline V CDR1 and CDR2: MGHRA, YSYEKL. The CDR3 consists of 17 residues. V gave up 0 bases and J gave up 4 bases; unmatched junction bases: 9.

V and J are TRBV5-1 and TRBJ2-3; D is unresolved. Trimming took 4 bases from V and 3 from J, leaving 18 bases between them. The CDR3 has 16 amino acids. CDR1 and CDR2 from the germline V gene are SGHRS and YFSETQ. CDR3 coding DNA: TGCGCCAGCAGCCCTTCGGGTGCGAAAACTACAGATACGCAGTATTTT. Amino acids: CASSPSGAKTTDTQYF.

The V call is TRBV6-4, the J call TRBJ2-3, with D possibly being TRBD2 (5 bases). This CDR3 has 15 residues. The V end lost 4 bases, the J end lost 1 base, and 12 bases lay between the germline ends. Germline lookup yields CDR1 MRHNA and CDR2 SNTAGT. The CDR3 reads CASSASGGGTDTQYF. The CDR3 DNA reads TGTGCCAGCAGTGCTTCAGGAGGAGGCACAGATACGCAGTATTTT.

The chain combines TRBV28 with TRBJ1-5; no reliable D call. There are 13 residues in the CDR3. Germline V lookup: CDR1 MDHEN, CDR2 SYDVKM. Trimming stripped 7 bases from V and 6 bases from J, with 13 bases between. In nucleotides, the CDR3 is TGTGCCAGCACCAGCCGGGTATCTCAGCCCCAGCATTTT. Its translation: CASTSRVSQPQHF.

The chain has TRBV19 and TRBJ2-6, with D perhaps TRBD2 (6 bases). Deletions cut 6 bases from V and 3 bases from J, with 12 bases between. CDR1 is LNHDA and CDR2 is SQIVND in the germline V gene (reference sequence). The CDR3 loop spans 15 amino acids. Here the CDR3 reads CASSPGTYGANVLTF. The CDR3 nucleotides are TGTGCCAGTAGCCCAGGGACTTATGGGGCCAACGTCCTGACTTTC.

The chain recombines TRBV9 with TRBJ2-5, with TRBD1 identical over 7 bases. This CDR3 has 13 amino acids. The trim removed 4 bases at V and 5 bases at J, leaving 5 bases unmatched. The germline V gene encodes CDR1 SGDLS and CDR2 YYNGEE. The CDR3 protein is CASSLGGEETQYF. CDR3 nucleotide sequence: TGTGCCAGCAGCCTAGGGGGCGAGGAGACCCAGTACTTC. Drawing the rest from reference TRBV9 and TRBJ2-5, the complete variable domain is DSGVTQTPKHLITATGQRVTLRCSPRSGDLSVYWYQQSLDQGLQFLIQYYNGEERAKGNILERFSAQQFPDLHSELNLSSLELGDSALYFCASSLGGEETQYFGPGTRLLVL.

The chain is built from TRBV28 and TRBJ1-5; 7 nucleotides agree with TRBD1. The CDR3 extends over 14 amino acids. Per the germline V gene, CDR1 is MDHEN and CDR2 is SYDVKM. Germline trimming cut 4 bases from V and 10 bases from J; bases unmatched to any gene: 10. The CDR3 loop reads CASSYSGQVNPQHF. The CDR3 DNA follows: TGTGCCAGCAGTTACTCCGGACAGGTAAATCCCCAGCATTTT. Filled out from reference TRBV28 and TRBJ1-5, the complete variable domain reads DVKVTQSSRYLVKRTGEKVFLECVQDMDHENMFWYRQDPGLGLRLIYFSYDVKMKEKGDIPEGYSVSREKKERFSLILESASTNQTSMYLCASSYSGQVNPQHFGDGTRLSIL.

The chain has TRBV6-5 and TRBJ2-7, with 8 nucleotides matching TRBD2. CDR1 MNHEY and CDR2 SVGAGI come from the germline V gene. V was clipped by 6 bases and J by 0 bases; unmatched bases: 4. There are 14 residues in the CDR3. The CDR3 protein is CASRPGLVSYEQYF. CDR3 in DNA: TGTGCCAGCAGACCGGGACTAGTCTCCTACGAGCAGTACTTC.

The V gene is TRBV6-5, the J gene TRBJ2-7; 11 nucleotides align to TRBD1. The CDR3 has 15 residues. Germline values: CDR1 MNHEY, CDR2 SVGAGI. Trimming took 2 bases from V and 3 from J; bases not matched to a gene: 3. DNA for the CDR3: TGTGCCAGCAGTTACGGACAGGGGGCAGTCTACGAGCAGTACTTC. Translated, it gives CASSYGQGAVYEQYF.

The chain employs TRBV27 and TRBJ1-1; 7 bases map to TRBD1. CDR3 length equals 12 residues. V lost 8 bases and J lost 6; bases outside the gene matches: 6. Germline values: CDR1 MNHEY, CDR2 SMNVEV (reference sequence). CDR3 bases: TGTGCCAGCGCCGACAGGGTCTCTGAAGCTTTCTTT. It encodes CASADRVSEAFF.

Regarding this clone: Different DNA sequences within this sample yield the same CDR3. The rearrangement joins TRBV6-5 to TRBJ2-7; 9 positions match TRBD1. The V segment lost 4 bases and the J segment 1 base; nucleotides outside the gene matches: 2. Germline V CDR1 and CDR2: MNHEY, SVGAGI. This CDR3 has 14 amino acids. For the CDR3, the DNA is TGTGCCAGCAGTTCCGGGACAGGGTCCTACGAGCAGTACTTC. Protein: CASSSGTGSYEQYF.

This chain joins TRBV5-1 and TRBJ1-4; D gene ambiguous. The CDR3 is 14 amino acids. Per the germline V gene, CDR1 is SGHRS and CDR2 is YFSETQ. V was shortened by 2 bases and J by 0 bases, with 5 bases between the two germline ends. This CDR3 reads CASSFGTTNEKLFF. The CDR3 DNA follows: TGCGCCAGCAGCTTCGGTACAACTAATGAAAAACTGTTTTTT.

The chain recombines TRBV4-3 with TRBJ2-3; 12 bases fit TRBD2. Germline V gene data show CDR1 as LGHNA and CDR2 as YSLEER. CDR3 length: 17 amino acids. J gave up 0 bases and V 3 bases, and 4 bases lay outside the gene matches. CDR3 in amino acids: CASSQEGLAGSTDTQYF. The CDR3 DNA reads TGCGCCAGCAGCCAGGAAGGACTAGCGGGGAGCACAGATACGCAGTATTTT.

This chain joins TRBV11-3 and TRBJ2-7; TRBD2 might be the D (6 bases). This CDR3 is built from 14 residues. Per the germline V gene, CDR1 is SGHNT and CDR2 is YENEEA. Between the trimmed V and J ends, which lost 4 bases and 5 bases, there was a span of 15 bases. The CDR3 reads CASSSPGVGNEQYF. CDR3 nucleotide sequence: TGTGCCAGCAGCTCGCCGGGGGTCGGGAACGAGCAGTACTTC.

The J gene is TRBJ2-3, the V gene TRBV28; D gene unclear. Germline assignment: CDR1 MDHEN and CDR2 SYDVKM. This CDR3 has 12 residues. V lost 4 bases, J lost 3 bases, and 5 bases lay in between. In DNA, the CDR3 is TGTGCCAGCAGTTCCCCGACAGATACGCAGTATTTT. Protein product: CASSSPTDTQYF.

This chain uses TRBV19 with TRBJ2-7; TRBD2 matches 11 bases. Germline CDR1 is LNHDA and CDR2 is SQIVND (reference sequence). The CDR3 has 16 residues. J was trimmed by 1 base and V by 5 bases; bases with no gene match: 7. The CDR3 nucleotides are TGTGCCAGTAGTGGGCGGACTAGCGGGCCATCCTACGAGCAGTACTTC. It codes for CASSGRTSGPSYEQYF.

The rearrangement links TRBV2 to TRBJ1-4, with no clear D. V lost 3 bases and J 8 bases, leaving 4 bases between the germline ends. The CDR3 has 11 residues. Germline CDR1 is SNHLY and CDR2 is FYNNEI. The CDR3 DNA sequence: TGTGCCAGCAGTGATGAGGAAAAACTGTTTTTT. Its protein product is CASSDEEKLFF.

This clone was seen just once. This chain uses TRBV6-5 with TRBJ1-6; unclear D gene. Germline lookup yields CDR1 MNHEY and CDR2 SVGAGI. V lost 1 base to trimming and J lost 10 bases, with 11 bases between them. This CDR3 region has 14 residues. CDR3 in amino acids: CASSYYPGVSPLHF. The CDR3 DNA is TGTGCCAGCAGTTACTACCCGGGTGTCTCACCCCTCCACTTT.

This chain connects TRBV4-1 to TRBJ1-2; D not resolved. V was cut by 4 bases and J by 6 bases, with 18 bases left in between. Germline CDR1 reads MGHRA; CDR2 reads YSYEKL. This CDR3 has 15 amino acids. CDR3 bases: TGCGCCAGCAGCCCCGGCCAGGCCACCTGGGATGGCTACACCTTC. Its protein is CASSPGQATWDGYTF.